These 14 T cell receptor beta chains originate from one sample sequenced in a study of CD4 T cells in relation to SARS-CoV-2 and coronaviruses. CD4+ T cells from unexposed donors were obtained before the COVID-19 pandemic (2011-2018). The cells were cultured for about ten days before CD4+ T cells were isolated. TCRdb's table, derived via immunoSEQ multiplex PCR, lists solely in-frame clones and lacks some. The sample consists of around 26,000 clones, about 79% of them appearing once. The antigens for these receptors are not known. The sequencing sample was made of CD4+ T cells from PBMCs, cultured in vitro. Receptor source: a human donor in good health.

The chain joins TRBV7-2 to TRBJ2-7, with D perhaps TRBD1 (6 bases). CDR3 length: 15 amino acids. V lost 5 bases and J lost 1, with 15 bases in between. Germline V gene data show CDR1 as SGHTA and CDR2 as FQGNSA. The CDR3 DNA reads as TGTGCCAGCAGCCAAACAAGAGGACAGTCCTACGAGCAGTACTTC. Amino acids: CASSQTRGQSYEQYF.

This clone was recorded a few times. The chain links TRBV14 to TRBJ1-1; D might be TRBD1 (6 bases). The CDR3 spans 15 residues. The germline V and J ends were trimmed by 4 bases and 1 base, with 13 bases remaining between them. Germline loops: CDR1 SGHDN, CDR2 FVKESK. The CDR3 nucleotides read TGTGCCAGCAGCCCGTTTACAGGGAAGAACACTGAAGCTTTCTTT. The encoded protein is CASSPFTGKNTEAFF.

This clone turned up a few times. The chain links TRBV25-1 to TRBJ1-6; D is ambiguous. Germline-derived CDR1 and CDR2 are MGHDK and SYGVNS. Trimming shortened V by 8 bases and J by 14 bases, and 16 bases separated the two germline ends. CDR3 length: 12 amino acids. CDR3 in amino acids: CASSRGASALHF. The DNA of the CDR3 is TGTGCCAGCTCCAGAGGAGCGAGCGCCCTCCACTTT.

CDR3 nucleotide sequence: TGTGCCAGCTCACCACCGAGGACAGGGGTTATGAACACTGAAGCTTTCTTT. Residues: CASSPPRTGVMNTEAFF. The chain couples TRBV18 to TRBJ1-1; 9 nucleotides agree with TRBD1. The CDR3 is 17 residues long. J was trimmed by 0 bases and V by 0 bases; bases with no gene match: 5. Germline V gene data show CDR1 as KGHSH and CDR2 as LQKENI. The full variable domain, with the rest looked up from reference TRBV18 and TRBJ1-1, is NAGVMQNPRHLVRRRGQEARLRCSPMKGHSHVYWYRQLPEEGLKFMVYLQKENIIDESGMPKERFSAEFPKEGPSILRIQQVVRGDSAAYFCASSPPRTGVMNTEAFFGQGTRLTVV.

The rearrangement joins TRBV3-1 (or the pseudogene TRBV3-2) to TRBJ1-1, with a tentative D call TRBD1 (5 bases). The length of the CDR3 is 15 residues. Looked up from germline, CDR1 is LGHDT and CDR2 is YNNKEL (reference sequence). V was shortened by 1 base and J by 2 bases, with 11 bases between the two germline ends. The CDR3 loop is CASSQAAGQNTEAFF. The CDR3 DNA follows: TGTGCCAGCAGCCAAGCGGCAGGGCAAAACACTGAAGCTTTCTTT.

V and J are TRBV11-3 and TRBJ2-1, with D perhaps matching TRBD2 (6 bases). Trimming took 5 bases from V and 8 from J, leaving 16 bases between them. The germline CDR1 and CDR2 sequences are SGHNT and YENEEA. The CDR3 contains 14 residues. The CDR3 sequence is CASSPGLAFHEQFF. CDR3 sequence (DNA): TGTGCCAGCAGCCCGGGACTGGCTTTCCATGAGCAGTTCTTC. The whole variable domain, filled in from reference TRBV11-3 and TRBJ2-1, reads EAGVVQSPRYKIIEKKQPVAFWCNPISGHNTLYWYLQNLGQGPELLIRYENEEAVDDSQLPKDRFSAERLKGVDSTLKIQPAELGDSAVYLCASSPGLAFHEQFFGPGTRLTVL.

CDR3 protein: CASSFRERLAGNTGELFF. The CDR3 DNA reads as TGTGCCAGCAGCTTTCGTGAAAGACTAGCGGGGAACACCGGGGAGCTGTTTTTT. V gene TRBV7-7 combines with J gene TRBJ2-2; 10 bases match TRBD2. Germline values: CDR1 SSHAT, CDR2 FNYEAQ (reference sequence). Trimming took 3 bases from V and 1 from J; bases not matched to a gene: 8. This CDR3 is built from 18 residues.

The CDR3 bases are TGCAGCGTTGCGGAGCGTTACCCTAACTATGGCTACACCTTC. Protein product: CSVAERYPNYGYTF. The chain links TRBV29-1 to TRBJ1-2; no clear D. Germline V gene sequence: CDR1 SQVTM, CDR2 ANQGSEA. This CDR3 is built from 14 residues. Trimming stripped 4 bases from V and 0 bases from J, with 12 bases between. Full variable domain (remainder filled in from reference TRBV29-1 and TRBJ1-2): SAVISQKPSRDICQRGTSLTIQCQVDSQVTMMFWYRQQPGQSLTLIATANQGSEATYESGFVIDKFPISRPNLTFSTLTVSNMSPEDSSIYLCSVAERYPNYGYTFGSGTRLTVV.

The CDR3 nucleotides are TGTGCCAGTAGTGGACAGGTGAACACTGAAGCTTTCTTT. This gives the protein CASSGQVNTEAFF. The chain links TRBV19 to TRBJ1-1; 7 nucleotides align to TRBD1. The trim removed 5 bases at V and 0 bases at J, leaving 0 bases unmatched. The germline CDR1 and CDR2 sequences are LNHDA and SQIVND (reference sequence). The CDR3 is 13 amino acids.

In its sample, this clone ranks as medium-sized (0.01 to 0.1%). The V and J genes are TRBV19 and TRBJ2-1; 10 nucleotides line up with TRBD1. The CDR3 runs to 13 residues. Germline assignment: CDR1 LNHDA and CDR2 SQIVND (reference sequence). The J segment lost 6 bases and the V segment lost 10 bases, leaving 6 bases of the junction unmatched. The CDR3 is CATTGTGVNEQFF. The CDR3 nucleotides are TGTGCCACGACCGGGACAGGGGTCAATGAGCAGTTCTTC.

The chain joins TRBV3-1 (or the pseudogene TRBV3-2) to TRBJ1-2, with 7 bases fitting TRBD1. Germline values: CDR1 LGHDT, CDR2 YNNKEL (reference sequence). V lost 1 base to trimming and J lost 10 bases; unmatched junction nucleotides: 9. This CDR3 is 14 amino acids long. The CDR3 sequence is CASSQVEGAVSYTF. In DNA form, the CDR3 reads TGTGCCAGCAGCCAAGTTGAGGGGGCGGTTTCCTACACCTTC.

The chain links TRBV19 to TRBJ2-5; D is unresolved. The CDR3 spans 15 residues. Trimming took 5 bases from V and 1 from J, leaving 14 bases between them. Germline CDR1 reads LNHDA; CDR2 reads SQIVND (reference sequence). Here the CDR3 DNA reads TGTGCCAGTAGTCGTCAGAGAAGCCCCCAAGAGACCCAGTACTTC. Amino acids: CASSRQRSPQETQYF.

J is TRBJ2-2 and V is TRBV12-3 or TRBV12-4; D is unresolved. The length of the CDR3 is 12 residues. V gave up 4 bases and J gave up 8 bases, with 8 bases separating them. CDR3: CASSSLMGELFF. The CDR3 coding sequence is TGTGCCAGCAGTTCCTTAATGGGGGAGCTGTTTTTT.

The chain combines TRBV7-3 with TRBJ2-3; 8 bases are a match to TRBD2. The length of the CDR3 is 14 residues. Germline-derived CDR1 and CDR2 are SGHTA and FQGTGA. V shed 5 bases and J 6 bases; nucleotides not matched to a gene: 7. The DNA for the CDR3 is TGTGCCAGCAGCGCCAGCGGGAGTATGGATACGCAGTATTTT. Encoded protein: CASSASGSMDTQYF.